This T cell receptor (beta chain) was captured by sequencing in a study of T cell clonality in common variable immunodeficiency. This clone was counted at least ten times. The CDR3 extends 3 residues past the end of the read, so its final part is completed from the germline J gene. Clones were read by immunoSEQ multiplex PCR, and TCRdb kept only the in-frame ones, dropping some. Altogether 30,000 to 40,000 clones were found in the sample, and no singletons occur. There are 17 residues in the CDR3. Germline V gives CDR1 DFQATT, CDR2 SNEGSKA (reference sequence). The chain couples TRBV20-1 to TRBJ2-3, with 12 bases lining up with TRBD1. The source material was peripheral blood mononuclear cells. The sequence derives from a person between 18 and 70 years old in good health. The CDR3 spells CSARVGTGGAAGKTQYF. The CDR3 DNA, read in part, is TGCAGTGCTAGAGTCGGGACAGGGGGCGCGGCTGGGAAGACG.